The rows below give T cell receptor beta chains drawn from one sample of a study of type 1 and type 2 diabetes patients. Via MiXCR, TCRdb re-called the multiplex PCR reads, giving one row per CDR3 protein. The sample lists 250,000 or so distinct CDR3 sequences, approximately 50% occurring once. Input material: peripheral blood mononuclear cells (PBMCs). All receptors derive from a man between 18 and 35 years old with type 2 diabetes. Each CDR3 is given with its conserved first and last residue.

V	J	CDR3
TRBV20-1	TRBJ1-2	CSARPQTHGYTF
TRBV12-5	TRBJ2-7	CASGFRDTHYEQYF
TRBV12-3/TRBV12-4	TRBJ2-3	CASSLEQGPARTDTQYF
TRBV12-3/TRBV12-4	TRBJ2-5	CASSLTATSGQETQYF
TRBV27	TRBJ1-1	CASSLVMRGKAFF
TRBV19	TRBJ1-1	CASSIRTGRGTEAFF
TRBV19	TRBJ2-2	CASSLSGITGELFF
TRBV6-6	TRBJ1-2	CASSPNGGATNYGYTF
TRBV12-3/TRBV12-4	TRBJ1-2	CASSRELNYGYTF
TRBV28	TRBJ1-2	CASRGQLNYGYTF
TRBV19	TRBJ2-7	CASSTLTSGSSYEQYF
TRBV29-1	TRBJ2-7	CSVVVYSSYEQYF
TRBV19	TRBJ2-1	CASSISGASGGYNGQFF
TRBV7-8	TRBJ2-1	CASSFVEGGGDEQFF
TRBV7-2	TRBJ2-3	CASSPGDAGTDTQYF
TRBV20-1	-	CSARESGTGPYEQFF
TRBV9	TRBJ2-3	CASSARDRAPDTQYF
TRBV12-5	TRBJ2-5	CASGPHPLGDVETQYF
TRBV19	TRBJ1-2	CASSTRTEANYGYTF
TRBV29-1	TRBJ2-3	CSVGLGERRGTDTQYF
TRBV7-8	TRBJ2-6	CASSPDVNVLTF
TRBV19	TRBJ2-2	CASSNRGTGGLGELFF
TRBV29-1	TRBJ1-1	CSVLYGDSRWEAFF
TRBV7-3	TRBJ2-5	CASSLRGAGETQYF
TRBV27	TRBJ2-7	CAISEARTGRSYEQYF
TRBV27	TRBJ2-7	CASGRDGNYEQYF
TRBV20-1	TRBJ2-7	CSARKGPSYEQYF